This T cell receptor (beta chain) appears in the sequencing data of a study of blood T cell repertoires in COVID-19. Study details: From the United States, Italy and Spain came samples of acute and convalescent COVID-19.

Deletions cut 0 bases from V and 5 bases from J, with 10 bases between. The V gene's germline CDR1 is MGHRA and CDR2 YSYEKL. The CDR3 spans 14 residues. This clone was seen at least ten times. Some clones are missing from TCRdb's copy, which holds only in-frame ones; the method was immunoSEQ multiplex PCR. Here the sample spans 100,000 to 150,000 clones, approximately 81% being singletons. The chain recombines TRBV4-1 with TRBJ1-1; D not resolved. Material for sequencing was peripheral blood. This sequence was found in a man between 60 and 70 years old with acute or convalescent COVID-19. CDR3 in amino acids: CASSQEGTETEAFF. The CDR3 coding sequence is TGCGCCAGCAGCCAAGAGGGCACGGAAACTGAAGCTTTCTTT.